Listed here are 4 T cell receptor beta chains from one sample, sequenced in a study of PD-1 blockade in classical Hodgkin lymphoma (dated by TCRdb to the early 2020s). Interpreted using the paper, the time point label stands for: cycle 4 day 1 (C4D1), after 6 weeks of nivolumab. Every trial patient had relapsed after autologous stem cell transplantation, and cohorts A, B and C differed in prior brentuximab vedotin exposure. Preparation of the library involved the immunoSEQ multiplex PCR assay. TCRdb mirrors the immuneACCESS table, restricted to in-frame sequences. Some clones are absent from its copies; in checked studies, under half trace to an unresolved V gene, and the reason for the others is unknown. For this sample there are roughly 17,000 clones; 80% to 90% appear just once. The leading ten clones occupy roughly 13% of the sample. The sample in question was peripheral blood mononuclear cells (PBMCs), obtained before the fourth cycle of nivolumab. All receptors derive from a human donor with classical Hodgkin lymphoma.

The chain has TRBV19 and TRBJ1-3; 7 bases are a match to TRBD1. Germline lookup yields CDR1 LNHDA and CDR2 SQIVND (reference sequence). Losses at the gene ends were 6 bases for V and 3 bases for J; bases not matched to a gene: 5. The CDR3 runs 14 residues. The CDR3: CASRQGTGGNTIYF. Written as DNA, the CDR3 is TGTGCCAGTAGACAGGGGACTGGTGGAAACACCATATATTTT.

This clone was counted a few times. The rearrangement joins TRBV5-1 to TRBJ2-5, with 7 bases identical to TRBD1. From germline, CDR1 is SGHRS and CDR2 YFSETQ. The CDR3 covers 15 residues. V shed 0 bases and J 2 bases; nucleotides not matched to a gene: 4. The CDR3: CASSLAGTEQETQYF. The CDR3 coding sequence is TGCGCCAGCAGCTTGGCCGGGACAGAACAAGAGACCCAGTACTTC.

This rearrangement joins TRBV18 to TRBJ2-7; 7 bases map to TRBD1. The CDR3 length is 14 residues. V lost 4 bases and J lost 3; bases outside the gene matches: 6. Germline assignment: CDR1 KGHSH and CDR2 LQKENI. The CDR3 coding sequence is TGTGCCAGCTCACAGGCACAGGGGATCTACGAGCAGTACTTC. It codes for CASSQAQGIYEQYF.

The chain has TRBV7-2 and TRBJ1-3; D remains unclear. V lost 0 bases and J lost 3, with 6 bases in between. Per germline, CDR1 SGHTA and CDR2 FQGNSA. The CDR3 is 14 residues long. CDR3 sequence: CASSLAGIGNTIYF. As DNA, the CDR3 is TGTGCCAGCAGCTTAGCGGGCATTGGAAACACCATATATTTT.